The sequence of this T cell receptor beta chain was determined in a study of cytomegalovirus exposure and HLA in healthy donors. Study results and limitations: Most sequenced TCRs were rare (though some public TCRs occurred in many donors). One later analysis reportedly identified an Asian-associated ancestry cluster that showed fewer N-insertions than the roughly 600-donor mean.

These donors, healthy bone marrow donors, were studied. Nominally healthy donors were sampled, though unrecorded immune exposures were likely. A multiplex PCR was run with 60 Vbeta primers and 13 Jbeta primers. TCRdb's copy holds only in-frame clones and misses some; the assay was immunoSEQ multiplex PCR. The sample carries 110,000 to 150,000 clones, around 83% recorded once. The V and J ends lost 9 bases and 4 bases respectively, with 16 bases between them. The germline V gene has CDR1 MNHEY and CDR2 SVGAGI. There are 13 residues in the CDR3. Concerning this clone itself: As yet, its antigen is unknown.

Sequencing used PBMCs. This sequence joins TRBV6-5 and TRBJ2-7; D unclear. The sequence derives from a man aged 35 to 55 in good health and CMV-seropositive. CDR3 DNA: TGTGCCAGATACGGTAGCCGGAATTACGAGCAGTACTTC. Translated: CARYGSRNYEQYF.